A selection of T cell receptor beta chains follows, all from one sample in a study of blood T cell repertoires in COVID-19. Some clones are missing from TCRdb's copy, which holds only in-frame ones; the method was immunoSEQ multiplex PCR. The sample holds over 350,000 clones; 87% are singletons and the top ten take about 2.1%. Sequencing used PBMCs or T cells enriched from blood (not recorded which). The receptors were sampled from a woman younger than 35 with acute COVID-19. Each CDR3 is given with its conserved first and last residue. A D gene is named only where the DNA matches it firmly. Clone sizes are given selectively: once, few, many, or a class where the clone is expanded.

D: NA
V: TRBV27
size: once
J: TRBJ2-5
DNA: TGTGCCAGCAGTTTAACCCCCGTACTAGCCCAAGAGACCCAGTACTTC
CDR3: CASSLTPVLAQETQYF

D: NA
V: TRBV4-1
size: NA
J: TRBJ2-1
DNA: TGCGCCAGCAGCCCGGGTCAGAACTTCTACAATGAGCAGTTCTTC
CDR3: CASSPGQNFYNEQFF

D: NA
V: TRBV6-2/TRBV6-3
size: NA
J: TRBJ2-3
DNA: TGTGCCAGCAGCCCGACTACGCGCACAGATACGCAGTATTTT
CDR3: CASSPTTRTDTQYF

D: TRBD1
V: TRBV6-5
size: NA
J: TRBJ2-5
DNA: TGTGCCAGCAGCAACAGGGGCGGGGAGACCCAGTACTTC
CDR3: CASSNRGGETQYF

D: TRBD2
V: TRBV4-1
size: NA
J: TRBJ2-2
DNA: TGCGCCAGCGCGGGAGTGGGAAAGAACACCGGGGAGCTGTTTTTT
CDR3: CASAGVGKNTGELFF

D: NA
V: TRBV10-3
size: NA
J: TRBJ1-1
DNA: TGTGCCATCAGCGGTTCGGGGAGGGGAGCTTTCTTT
CDR3: CAISGSGRGAFF

D: TRBD1
V: TRBV12-3/TRBV12-4
size: NA
J: TRBJ2-7
DNA: TGTGCCAGCAGTTCCGGGACAGACTACGAGCAGTACTTC
CDR3: CASSSGTDYEQYF

D: NA
V: TRBV29-1
size: few
J: TRBJ1-2
DNA: TGCAGCGTTGTCGGTCCCGGACACCCTAACTATGGCTACACCTTC
CDR3: CSVVGPGHPNYGYTF

D: TRBD1
V: TRBV5-6
size: NA
J: TRBJ1-3
DNA: TGTGCCAGCAGCTACGGACAGGCCGCTGGAAACACCATATATTTT
CDR3: CASSYGQAAGNTIYF

D: NA
V: TRBV6-4
size: NA
J: TRBJ2-2
DNA: TGTGCCAGCAGTGACTCCAGCACCGGGGAGCTGTTTTTT
CDR3: CASSDSSTGELFF

D: NA
V: TRBV6-5
size: NA
J: TRBJ1-2
DNA: TGTGCCAGCAGTTATGGCGGTTATGGCTACACCTTC
CDR3: CASSYGGYGYTF

D: NA
V: TRBV18
size: NA
J: TRBJ1-1
DNA: TGTGCCAGCTCACCTTCCATTAGGAACACTGAAGCTTTCTTT
CDR3: CASSPSIRNTEAFF

D: TRBD2
V: TRBV18
size: NA
J: TRBJ2-1
DNA: TGTGCCAGCTCACCACCCACTAGCGGGAGGGACAATGAGCAGTTCTTC
CDR3: CASSPPTSGRDNEQFF

D: TRBD1
V: TRBV29-1
size: NA
J: TRBJ2-5
DNA: TGCAGCGTTTCCGGGACAGGCGGAGAGACCCAGTACTTC
CDR3: CSVSGTGGETQYF

D: TRBD2
V: TRBV11-2
size: NA
J: TRBJ2-7
DNA: TGTGCCAGCAGCTCCCACTTAGCGGGAGTCTACGAGCAGTACTTC
CDR3: CASSSHLAGVYEQYF

D: NA
V: TRBV15
size: NA
J: TRBJ2-2
DNA: TGTGCCACCAGCAGAGATTACAGTCCGAACACCGGGGAGCTGTTTTTT
CDR3: CATSRDYSPNTGELFF

D: NA
V: TRBV28
size: NA
J: TRBJ2-7
DNA: TGTGCCAGCAGTTTCAGGGGACCCTCCTACGAGCAGTACTTC
CDR3: CASSFRGPSYEQYF

D: NA
V: TRBV27
size: few
J: TRBJ1-1
DNA: TGTGCCAGCAGTTTATCCATGAACACTGAAGCTTTCTTT
CDR3: CASSLSMNTEAFF

D: TRBD1
V: TRBV3-1/TRBV3-2
size: NA
J: TRBJ1-1
DNA: TGTGCCAGCAGCCGATTGACAGGGGGCACTGAAGCTTTCTTT
CDR3: CASSRLTGGTEAFF

D: NA
V: TRBV7-9
size: NA
J: TRBJ1-5
DNA: TGTGCCAGCAGCTTAGTTGGGGAGGGGGGTCAGCCCCAGCATTTT
CDR3: CASSLVGEGGQPQHF

D: NA
V: TRBV7-8
size: NA
J: TRBJ2-7
DNA: TGTGCCAGCAGCTTATCGATCAGGGACTACGAGCAGTACTTC
CDR3: CASSLSIRDYEQYF

D: TRBD1
V: TRBV19
size: NA
J: TRBJ1-2
DNA: TGTGCCAGTACCTGGACAGGGATTAACTATGGCTACACCTTC
CDR3: CASTWTGINYGYTF

D: NA
V: TRBV15
size: NA
J: TRBJ2-1
DNA: TGTGCCACCAGCAGAGCTAACTCGTACAATGAGCAGTTCTTC
CDR3: CATSRANSYNEQFF

D: TRBD1
V: TRBV28
size: NA
J: TRBJ2-6
DNA: TGTGCCAGCAGTTCCCACTCTTCAAGGGACAGGGGGCTAGGCGTCCTGACTTTC
CDR3: CASSSHSSRDRGLGVLTF

D: TRBD2
V: TRBV7-2
size: NA
J: TRBJ2-1
DNA: TGTGCCAGCAGTCCACCAAACGGGGAGGGCAATGAGCAGTTCTTC
CDR3: CASSPPNGEGNEQFF

D: TRBD1
V: TRBV28
size: NA
J: TRBJ2-7
DNA: TGTGCCAGCAGTTTGGGACAGGTACCCGAGCAGTACTTC
CDR3: CASSLGQVPEQYF

D: TRBD1
V: TRBV7-2
size: NA
J: TRBJ1-2
DNA: TGTGCCAGCAGCCCCAAGGGGACAGGGGTTAATAACTATGGCTACACCTTC
CDR3: CASSPKGTGVNNYGYTF

D: NA
V: TRBV10-3
size: NA
J: TRBJ2-3
DNA: TGTGCCACGACAGGGACTAGCACAGATACGCAGTATTTT
CDR3: CATTGTSTDTQYF

D: TRBD1
V: TRBV4-1
size: NA
J: TRBJ1-1
DNA: TGCGCCAGCAGCCACACCCGGGACAGTAACACTGAAGCTTTCTTT
CDR3: CASSHTRDSNTEAFF

D: NA
V: TRBV9
size: NA
J: TRBJ1-6
DNA: TGTGCCAGCAGCGTAGACAGTCGTAAGCCCTATAATTCACCCCTCCACTTT
CDR3: CASSVDSRKPYNSPLHF